These 20 T cell receptor beta chains originate from one sample sequenced in a study of cytomegalovirus exposure and HLA in healthy donors. In the PCR, 60 Vbeta and 13 Jbeta primers were used. Libraries were prepared by immunoSEQ multiplex PCR; TCRdb keeps only in-frame clonotypes and omits some of them. The sample holds 100,000 to 150,000 clones, roughly 80% seen once. Sequencing was carried out using PBMCs. These receptors all come from a woman in her forties in good health and CMV-seronegative.

This clone was recorded a few times. The J gene is TRBJ1-1, the V gene TRBV2; TRBD1 might be the D (6 bases). Deletions cut 7 bases from V and 0 bases from J, with 9 bases between. This CDR3 spans 13 amino acids. Germline V gene lookup returns CDR1 SNHLY and CDR2 FYNNEI. CDR3 region: CASNKGVNTEAFF. The CDR3 DNA reads as TGTGCCAGCAATAAGGGGGTGAACACTGAAGCTTTCTTT.

In its sample, this clone was seen a few times. Other DNA sequences in this specimen translate into the identical CDR3. This rearrangement joins TRBV5-1 to TRBJ2-7; maybe TRBD1 (6 bases). The ends were cut back, 7 bases at V and 2 bases at J, with 13 bases in the middle. Germline CDR1 and CDR2: SGHRS and YFSETQ. The CDR3 is made up of 13 amino acids. CDR3 sequence: CASSWDKAYEQYF. In nucleotides, the CDR3 is TGCGCCAGCTCCTGGGACAAAGCCTACGAGCAGTACTTC.

About this clone itself: At one boundary the junction diverges from the germline segment, which might be a read error. The chain is built from TRBV7-7 and TRBJ2-2; D may be TRBD2 (6 bases). The CDR3 is 13 amino acids. Germline CDR1 SSHAT, CDR2 FNYEAQ (reference sequence). The DNA for the CDR3 is TGTGCTAGCAGCAAAACTAGCTCCGGGGAGCTGTTTTTT. Its protein product is CASSKTSSGELFF. The full variable domain, with the rest looked up from reference TRBV7-7 and TRBJ2-2, is GAGVSQSPRYKVTKRGQDVTLRCDPISSHATLYWYQQALGQGPEFLTYFNYEAQPDKSGLPSDRFSAERPEGSISTLTIQRTEQRDSAMYRCASSKTSSGELFFGEGSRLTVL.

The rearrangement uses TRBV29-1 and TRBJ2-5, with 11 bases that match TRBD1. V was clipped by 6 bases and J by 9 bases; unmatched bases: 15. There are 15 residues in the CDR3. Germline CDR1 is SQVTM and CDR2 is ANQGSEA. CDR3 amino acids: CSVRGQGAGRAAQYF. The CDR3 nucleotides are TGCAGCGTCCGAGGACAGGGGGCTGGGAGGGCGGCCCAGTACTTC.

This chain links TRBV29-1 with TRBJ2-7, with 11 bases identical to TRBD2. The CDR3 has 15 amino acids. J gave up 3 bases and V 7 bases, and 11 bases lay outside the gene matches. CDR1 is SQVTM and CDR2 is ANQGSEA in the germline V gene. The CDR3 loop reads CSAAGTSGSDYEQYF. The CDR3 DNA reads as TGCAGCGCCGCCGGGACTAGCGGCTCCGACTACGAGCAGTACTTC.

This clone was counted a few times. V gene TRBV4-3 combines with J gene TRBJ2-7; the match to TRBD2 covers 7 bases. The CDR3 is 15 residues long. From germline, CDR1 is LGHNA and CDR2 YSLEER. Germline trimming cut 1 base from V and 3 bases from J; bases unmatched to any gene: 6. Here the CDR3 reads CASSQAVGLYYEQYF. The CDR3 DNA is TGCGCCAGCAGCCAAGCGGTGGGACTATACTACGAGCAGTACTTC.

The chain combines TRBV15 with TRBJ1-4; 9 bases are a match to TRBD1. CDR1 and CDR2 (germline): LNHNV, YYDKDF (reference sequence). This CDR3 has 16 amino acids. Unmatched junction bases numbered 5, after V lost 3 bases and J lost 3 bases. The CDR3 DNA is TGTGCCACCAGCAGGGGACAGGGCATTGCTAATGAAAAACTGTTTTTT. Its translation is CATSRGQGIANEKLFF.

This clone was detected a few times. The rearrangement links TRBV7-2 to TRBJ2-6; tentatively, D is TRBD2 (6 bases). Trimming left V 2 bases short and J 2 bases short, with 10 bases between. This CDR3 has 16 amino acids. Germline values: CDR1 SGHTA, CDR2 FQGNSA. The CDR3 sequence is CASSLRRGAGANVLTF. The CDR3 nucleotides read TGTGCCAGCAGCTTAAGGAGGGGAGCTGGGGCCAACGTCCTGACTTTC.

V and J are TRBV14 and TRBJ1-2; TRBD1 matches at 7 bases. The ends lost 1 base at V and 1 base at J; junction bases unmatched: 3. The CDR3 totals 15 residues. Germline V gene lookup returns CDR1 SGHDN and CDR2 FVKESK. CDR3 nucleotide sequence: TGTGCCAGCAGCCAAGTCCAGGGGGGTAACTATGGCTACACCTTC. Encoded protein: CASSQVQGGNYGYTF.

This chain joins TRBV2 and TRBJ2-1, with 9 bases that match TRBD1. V gave up 7 bases and J gave up 1 base; unmatched junction bases: 5. Germline V gives CDR1 SNHLY, CDR2 FYNNEI. The CDR3 has 15 amino acids. DNA for the CDR3: TGTGCCAGCACCTCACAGGGGGCGTCCTACAATGAGCAGTTCTTC. This sequence encodes CASTSQGASYNEQFF.

The chain combines TRBV5-1 with TRBJ2-2; possible D gene TRBD2, 5 bases. The ends were cut back, 0 bases at V and 4 bases at J, with 13 bases in the middle. Germline loops: CDR1 SGHRS, CDR2 YFSETQ. The CDR3 has 16 residues. CDR3 in DNA: TGCGCCAGCAGCTTGGACGGACTCACGGGCACCGGGGAGCTGTTTTTT. Encoded protein: CASSLDGLTGTGELFF.

This clone came up a few times. The chain links TRBV10-3 to TRBJ2-7, with 7 bases identical to TRBD1. Germline CDR1 is ENHRY and CDR2 is SYGVKD. CDR3 length: 14 amino acids. J lost 2 bases, V lost 9 bases, and 10 bases had no gene match. DNA of the CDR3: TGTGCCATAGGGACCGGGACAGCAACCTACGAGCAGTACTTC. The encoded protein is CAIGTGTATYEQYF.

The chain joins TRBV7-2 to TRBJ2-2; maybe TRBD2 (6 bases). CDR1 is SGHTA, CDR2 FQGNSA, per germline. This CDR3 region has 15 residues. Trimming removed 1 base from V and 4 bases from J, with 10 bases in between. CDR3 sequence: CASSLGPSATGELFF. The CDR3 region has the DNA TGTGCCAGCAGCTTAGGCCCTAGCGCCACCGGGGAGCTGTTTTTT.

This clone appeared once. This chain links TRBV6-5 with TRBJ2-7, with D tentatively TRBD2 (5 bases). Per the germline V gene, CDR1 is MNHEY and CDR2 is SVGAGI. The CDR3 spans 13 residues. Trimming took off 2 bases at V and 5 bases at J, with 10 bases between the two ends. The CDR3 nucleotides read TGTGCCAGCAGTTACGGAGGAACCCACGAGCAGTACTTC. Protein product: CASSYGGTHEQYF.

With respect to this clone: Other DNA sequences in this sample translate to the same CDR3. This chain joins TRBV6-5 and TRBJ1-6, with TRBD1 as a possible D gene (5 bases). The CDR3 extends over 14 amino acids. V lost 0 bases, J lost 10 bases, and 10 bases lay in between. Looked up from germline, CDR1 is MNHEY and CDR2 is SVGAGI. The CDR3 DNA reads TGTGCCAGCAGTTACTCTTCAGGGAACTCACCCCTCCACTTT. Translation gives CASSYSSGNSPLHF.

The chain carries TRBV7-6 and TRBJ2-7, with a possible D match to TRBD2 (6 bases). V gave up 2 bases and J gave up 5 bases, with 13 bases separating them. In germline, CDR1 is SGHVS, CDR2 FNYEAQ. CDR3 length: 14 amino acids. The DNA of the CDR3 is TGTGCCAGCAGCTTAAACGCGGGGATGGACGAGCAGTACTTC. It codes for CASSLNAGMDEQYF. Using reference TRBV7-6 and TRBJ2-7 for the parts outside the CDR3, the full variable domain is GAGVSQSPRYKVTKRGQDVALRCDPISGHVSLYWYRQALGQGPEFLTYFNYEAQQDKSGLPNDRFSAERPEGSISTLTIQRTEQRDSAMYRCASSLNAGMDEQYFGPGTRLTVT.

The chain combines TRBV5-4 with TRBJ2-3; D is ambiguous. V dropped 3 bases and J dropped 6 bases, with 11 bases sitting between them. Germline V gene sequence: CDR1 SGHNT, CDR2 YYREEE (reference sequence). The CDR3 spans 13 residues. CDR3 sequence: CASSSLGRDTQYF. CDR3 nucleotides: TGTGCCAGCAGCTCCCTGGGCCGGGATACGCAGTATTTT.

This clone was seen more than once but under ten times. The V gene is TRBV4-1, the J gene TRBJ2-3, with TRBD2 identical over 11 bases. CDR3 length: 16 residues. The ends lost 3 bases at V and 1 base at J; junction bases unmatched: 3. Germline-derived CDR1 and CDR2 are MGHRA and YSYEKL. The CDR3, as DNA: TGCGCCAGCAGCCACGGGACTAGCGGACGCACAGATACGCAGTATTTT. The encoded protein is CASSHGTSGRTDTQYF.

V and J are TRBV7-2 and TRBJ1-6; 10 nucleotides agree with TRBD1. CDR1 is SGHTA and CDR2 is FQGNSA in the germline V gene. J was trimmed by 5 bases and V by 2 bases; bases with no gene match: 3. The CDR3 runs 16 residues. CDR3 amino acids: CASSLPGQGDNSPLHF. The CDR3, as DNA: TGTGCCAGCAGCTTACCCGGACAGGGGGATAATTCACCCCTCCACTTT.

The rearrangement links TRBV27 to TRBJ2-4, with 7 nucleotides matching TRBD1. The germline gives CDR1 MNHEY, CDR2 SMNVEV (reference sequence). Trimming cost V 4 bases and J 10 bases; bases outside gene matches: 7. This CDR3 region has 13 residues. The CDR3 nucleotides are TGTGCCAGCAGTTCCCTCCTGACAGGGATTCAGTACTTC. Translation: CASSSLLTGIQYF.